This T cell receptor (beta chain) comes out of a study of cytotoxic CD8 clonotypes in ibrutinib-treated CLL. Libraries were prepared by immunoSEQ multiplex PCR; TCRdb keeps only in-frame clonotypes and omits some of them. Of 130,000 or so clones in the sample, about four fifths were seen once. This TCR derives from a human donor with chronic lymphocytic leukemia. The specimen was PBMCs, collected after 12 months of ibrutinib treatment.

The CDR3 loop reads CASSQDPQETQYF. DNA of the CDR3: TGCGCCAGCAGCCAAGATCCCCAAGAGACCCAGTACTTC. The chain couples TRBV4-3 to TRBJ2-5; D is unresolved. V lost 0 bases to trimming and J lost 1 base, with 3 bases between them. CDR1 LGHNA and CDR2 YSLEER come from the germline V gene. CDR3 length equals 13 residues.